This entry concerns a single T cell receptor beta chain. Its antigen is not identified. The assay was immunoSEQ multiplex PCR, and TCRdb's table has in-frame clones only and misses some. The data show several thousand clones, about three quarters seen once. Looked up from germline, CDR1 is LGHNA and CDR2 is YNFKEQ. This CDR3 comprises 15 residues. V shed 0 bases and J shed 4 bases, with 13 bases lying between them. The time point was: cycle 4 day 1 (C4D1), after 6 weeks of nivolumab. The patients all showed relapse after autologous stem cell transplantation, while their brentuximab vedotin exposure varied. Negative selection with magnets was how CD8+ T cells were isolated from the thawed PBMCs. Patients had relapsed/refractory classical Hodgkin lymphoma with complete response, partial response or progressive disease as best response. The source of the sample is a study of PD-1 blockade in classical Hodgkin lymphoma.

Overall study results and limits: Baseline TCR diversity was reportedly lower in newly diagnosed patients than in healthy donors. It was reported as lower still in relapsed/refractory patients. Researchers reported that CD4+ TCR diversity, though not CD8+, rose significantly by C4D1.

The material was CD8+ T cells from blood, obtained before the fourth cycle of nivolumab. The TCR sequence derives from a human donor with classical Hodgkin lymphoma. The rearrangement joins TRBV4-2 to TRBJ2-7; D not resolved. The DNA for the CDR3 is TGTGCCAGCAGCCAAGATAATAGGCAGAAGTACGAGCAGTACTTC. The encoded protein is CASSQDNRQKYEQYF.